This TCR beta chain was recovered during a study of post-analysis software for immune sequencing data. In the study overall: Several disease courses (relapsing-remitting, secondary progressive and progressive-relapsing) of multiple sclerosis were included. Study results and caveats: A few TRBV segments occurring more often in patients than controls included TRBV5-6, TRBV5-1 and TRBV20-1. Multiple sclerosis patients had significantly lower normalized Chao1 diversity than controls. F measure grouped same-batch samples tightly together.

This CDR3 is 15 amino acids long. The germline CDR1 and CDR2 sequences are SGDLS and YYNGEE. V lost 0 bases and J 0 bases, leaving 9 bases between the germline ends. TCR beta libraries were prepared from cDNA with unique molecular identifiers. Starting from approximately 0.95 to 9.8 million T cells, the study yielded approximately 460,000 cDNA molecules. TCRdb ran MiXCR on the PCR reads and lists one entry per CDR3 protein. This table has a few hundred thousand distinct CDR3 sequences, around 40% appearing once. As for this clonotype: What it binds is not known.

The genes are TRBV9 and TRBJ1-1; no definite D call. The TCR comes from a girl aged 10 to 17 with multiple sclerosis. Sequenced input: blood. CDR3 protein: CASSVESQLNTEAFF. CDR3 in DNA: TGTGCCAGCAGCGTAGAAAGCCAGTTGAACACTGAAGCTTTCTTT.